The clone carrying this TCR beta chain was counted only a few times. No antigen is known for it. V was clipped by 10 bases and J by 3 bases, with 7 bases between them. Looked up from germline, CDR1 is MDHEN and CDR2 is SYDVKM. This CDR3 is 10 amino acids long. This specimen comes from a study of read filtering for tumor transcriptome and immune sequencing. Study results and caveats: This fraction held mixed bone marrow immune cells after CD138-negative sorting.

Molecular barcoded adaptors covering alpha/delta and beta/gamma chains were used on roughly 400 ng RNA. TCRdb redid the calling of the reads with MiXCR, one entry per CDR3 protein. The profile shows some 30,000 distinct CDR3 sequences, around 18% of them singletons. The V call is TRBV28, the J call TRBJ2-7; TRBD2 is a possible D gene (5 bases). Sequences were obtained from a population of CD138-negative cells sorted from bone marrow. This clonotype was obtained from a donor at least 40 years old with multiple myeloma. The CDR3, as DNA: TGTGCCACTAGCCTCTACGAGCAGTACTTC. It specifies CATSLYEQYF.